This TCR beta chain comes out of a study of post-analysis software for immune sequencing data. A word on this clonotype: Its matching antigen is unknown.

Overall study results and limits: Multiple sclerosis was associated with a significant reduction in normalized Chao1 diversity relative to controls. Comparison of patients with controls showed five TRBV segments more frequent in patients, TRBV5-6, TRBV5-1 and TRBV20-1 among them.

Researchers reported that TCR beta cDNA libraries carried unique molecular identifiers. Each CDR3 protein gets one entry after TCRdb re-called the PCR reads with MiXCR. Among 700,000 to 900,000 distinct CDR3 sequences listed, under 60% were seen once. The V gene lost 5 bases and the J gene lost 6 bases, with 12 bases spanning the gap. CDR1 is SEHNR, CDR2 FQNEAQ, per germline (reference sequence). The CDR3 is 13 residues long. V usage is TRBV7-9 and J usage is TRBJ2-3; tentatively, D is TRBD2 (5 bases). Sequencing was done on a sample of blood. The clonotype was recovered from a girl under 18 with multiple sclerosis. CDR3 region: CASSPRTEDTQYF. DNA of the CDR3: TGTGCCAGCAGCCCGAGGACTGAGGATACGCAGTATTTT.